Listed below are T cell receptor beta chains from one sample, sequenced in a study of identical twins. Each CDR3 protein gets one entry after TCRdb re-called the 5' RACE reads with MiXCR. Of roughly 750,000 distinct CDR3 sequences listed, around 21% are singletons. The same sample was also studied in work on T cells expressing NK-cell markers.

The sample comprised PBMCs. These receptors came from a woman aged 18 to 35 in good health. CDR3s include the opening cysteine and the closing phenylalanine or tryptophan. The D gene is left open where the match is weak. Size tells how often a clone was seen (once, few, many) or the class of an expanded clone, and some rows leave it out.

J: TRBJ2-5
V: TRBV20-1
D: NA
size: few
DNA: TGCAGTGCTAGAGATCTAATACGGCTGGGGTCAGGGCAAGAGACCCAGTACTTC
CDR3: CSARDLIRLGSGQETQYF

J: TRBJ2-1
V: TRBV6-1
D: NA
size: NA
DNA: TGTGCCAGCAGTCAGAGTCGGGGTTCCTACAATGAGCAGTTCTTC
CDR3: CASSQSRGSYNEQFF

J: TRBJ2-7
V: TRBV27
D: NA
size: few
DNA: TGTGCCAGCAGTCCAAAACGACTTAGCGAGCAGTACTTC
CDR3: CASSPKRLSEQYF

J: TRBJ1-5
V: TRBV4-2
D: NA
size: few
DNA: TGTGCCAGCAGCCAGGGCAGCTCCAATCAGCCCCAGCATTTT
CDR3: CASSQGSSNQPQHF

J: TRBJ1-1
V: TRBV5-1
D: TRBD1
size: once
DNA: TGCGCCAGCAGTCCGGGACAGGGTGAGGGAGCTTTCTTT
CDR3: CASSPGQGEGAFF

J: TRBJ2-5
V: TRBV12-3/TRBV12-4
D: TRBD1
size: many
DNA: TGTGCCAGCAGTTACAGGGGAACAGAGACCCAGTACTTC
CDR3: CASSYRGTETQYF

J: TRBJ2-3
V: TRBV7-2
D: NA
size: NA
DNA: TGTGCCAGCAGCTTAGCCCAGAGAGCCACGCAGTATTTT
CDR3: CASSLAQRATQYF

J: TRBJ2-1
V: TRBV5-8
D: NA
size: many
DNA: TGTGCCAGCAACAGCTTGGAGTCAGGGCTGAGAGGTGAGCAGTTCTTC
CDR3: CASNSLESGLRGEQFF

J: TRBJ2-1
V: TRBV5-5
D: TRBD1
size: few
DNA: TGTGCCAGCAGCATACACCTGGGACAGGGGGTAAATGAGCAGTTCTTC
CDR3: CASSIHLGQGVNEQFF

J: TRBJ1-4
V: TRBV20-1
D: NA
size: NA
DNA: TGCAGTGCTATGGGGTTGCGGGAAAAACTGTTTTTT
CDR3: CSAMGLREKLFF

J: TRBJ2-3
V: TRBV29-1
D: NA
size: NA
DNA: TGCAGCGCGCCACTAGACACAGATACGCAGTATTTT
CDR3: CSAPLDTDTQYF

J: TRBJ1-2
V: TRBV25-1
D: NA
size: few
DNA: TGTGCCAGCAAAGGCTATGGCTACACCTTC
CDR3: CASKGYGYTF

J: TRBJ2-1
V: TRBV6-1
D: TRBD2
size: NA
DNA: TGTGCCAGCTACCCAAGCGGGGGGGCCAATGAGCAGTTCTTC
CDR3: CASYPSGGANEQFF

J: TRBJ2-7
V: TRBV20-1
D: NA
size: few
DNA: TGCAGTGCTCTGAGGGACCCCTACGAGCAGTACTTC
CDR3: CSALRDPYEQYF

J: TRBJ2-5
V: TRBV7-2
D: TRBD1
size: NA
DNA: TGTGCCAGCAGCTGGTACTGGACAGGGGACGGGGAGACCCAGTACTTC
CDR3: CASSWYWTGDGETQYF

J: TRBJ2-5
V: TRBV7-2
D: NA
size: few
DNA: TGTGCCAGCAGCTCGCTAGGACCTCAAGAGACCCAGTACTTC
CDR3: CASSSLGPQETQYF

J: TRBJ1-6
V: TRBV5-8
D: NA
size: NA
DNA: TGTGCCAGCAGCTTGCCAGTCACCAATTCACCCCTCCACTTT
CDR3: CASSLPVTNSPLHF

J: TRBJ1-2
V: TRBV5-1
D: TRBD1
size: NA
DNA: TGCGCCAGCAGCTTGGATATCAGGGGGGATGGCTACACCTTC
CDR3: CASSLDIRGDGYTF

J: TRBJ1-1
V: TRBV20-1
D: NA
size: many
DNA: TGCAGTGCTAGCCGGGGCCGAAACACTGAAGCTTTCTTT
CDR3: CSASRGRNTEAFF

J: TRBJ2-1
V: TRBV20-1
D: TRBD2
size: NA
DNA: TGCTGTGCTAGAGATGGTCGGCGGGAGCGGTCCGAGCTGAATGAGCAGTTCTTC
CDR3: CCARDGRRERSELNEQFF

J: TRBJ1-1
V: TRBV12-3/TRBV12-4
D: NA
size: once
DNA: TGTGCCAGCAGTTTCCTATCTGTGAACACTGAAGCTTTCTTT
CDR3: CASSFLSVNTEAFF

J: TRBJ2-1
V: TRBV15
D: TRBD2
size: NA
DNA: TGTGCCACCAGGCCCTGGGGGAGGGCGTCCTACAATGAGCAGTTCTTC
CDR3: CATRPWGRASYNEQFF

J: TRBJ2-7
V: TRBV6-1
D: NA
size: few
DNA: TGTGCCAGCAGTCCAACGTTAGGCCCCTACGAGCAGTACTTC
CDR3: CASSPTLGPYEQYF

J: TRBJ2-1
V: TRBV20-1
D: NA
size: few
DNA: TGCAGTGCTAGAGGGCTTACGCGGAGAAATGAGCAGTTCTTC
CDR3: CSARGLTRRNEQFF

J: TRBJ2-5
V: TRBV9
D: TRBD2
size: few
DNA: TGTGCCAGCAGCTCGCGGGGGACCCAAGAGACCCAGTACTTC
CDR3: CASSSRGTQETQYF

J: TRBJ2-7
V: TRBV20-1
D: NA
size: many
DNA: TGCAGTGCCGATTCCGGGATAGGTGCGGGGGAGCAGTACTTC
CDR3: CSADSGIGAGEQYF

J: TRBJ1-4
V: TRBV5-1
D: NA
size: NA
DNA: TGCGCCAGCAGCTCGGGGATACAGGGCTCAACTAATGAAAAACTGTTTTTT
CDR3: CASSSGIQGSTNEKLFF

J: TRBJ2-5
V: TRBV18
D: NA
size: NA
DNA: TGTGCCAGCTCACCATCCTTAGAGACCCAGTACTTC
CDR3: CASSPSLETQYF

J: TRBJ2-1
V: TRBV3-1
D: TRBD1
size: many
DNA: TGTGCCACCACCAGGACAGGGAGGAATGAGCAGTTCTTC
CDR3: CATTRTGRNEQFF

J: TRBJ2-1
V: TRBV6-2/TRBV6-3
D: TRBD2
size: NA
DNA: TGTGCCAGCAGAGGGGCTAGCGGGAAATCCTACAATGAGCAGTTCTTC
CDR3: CASRGASGKSYNEQFF

J: TRBJ1-2
V: TRBV29-1
D: TRBD1
size: many
DNA: TGCAGCGTTGAGGACAGGAACTATGGCTACACCTTC
CDR3: CSVEDRNYGYTF

J: TRBJ1-2
V: TRBV5-6
D: NA
size: few
DNA: TGTGCCAGCAGCTTTTTCGGACGGGGACCTGAGGGCTACACCTTC
CDR3: CASSFFGRGPEGYTF

J: TRBJ1-4
V: TRBV20-1
D: NA
size: few
DNA: TGCAGTGCTTCCCCATTCGGTGAAAAACTGTTTTTT
CDR3: CSASPFGEKLFF

J: TRBJ1-5
V: TRBV6-5
D: NA
size: many
DNA: TGTGCCAGCAGTTACTTCCAGGGTAGTCAGCCCCAGCATTTT
CDR3: CASSYFQGSQPQHF

J: TRBJ1-5
V: TRBV7-3
D: NA
size: NA
DNA: TGTGCCAGCAGCTTAAGAGGGGTTGGTCAGCCCCAGCATTTT
CDR3: CASSLRGVGQPQHF

J: TRBJ2-5
V: TRBV5-1
D: TRBD1
size: NA
DNA: TGCGCCAGCAGCACGGGACAGTTAGAGACCCAGTACTTC
CDR3: CASSTGQLETQYF

J: TRBJ1-2
V: TRBV6-2/TRBV6-3
D: NA
size: NA
DNA: TGTGCCAGCAGCTCGGACAGTCTCTATGGCTACACCTTC
CDR3: CASSSDSLYGYTF

J: TRBJ2-1
V: TRBV7-3
D: TRBD2
size: few
DNA: TGTGCCAGCAGCTCCCGAATAGCGGGGTACAATGAGCAGTTCTTC
CDR3: CASSSRIAGYNEQFF

J: TRBJ2-1
V: TRBV11-2
D: NA
size: many
DNA: TGTGCCAGCAGCCTCTACAGAGCCTCCTACAATGAGCAGTTCTTC
CDR3: CASSLYRASYNEQFF

J: TRBJ2-7
V: TRBV5-1
D: NA
size: NA
DNA: TGCGCCAGCAGAGCGGGACACACTAACTACGAGCAGTACTTC
CDR3: CASRAGHTNYEQYF

J: TRBJ2-5
V: TRBV29-1
D: NA
size: NA
DNA: TGCAGCGTTACCTCCTTGGAGACCCAGTACTTC
CDR3: CSVTSLETQYF

J: TRBJ2-3
V: TRBV6-5
D: NA
size: NA
DNA: TGTGCCAGCAGTTCAAGCACAGGGACAACGCCCACAGATACGCAGTATTTT
CDR3: CASSSSTGTTPTDTQYF

J: TRBJ2-1
V: TRBV6-5
D: TRBD2
size: few
DNA: TGTGCCAGCATTAGTGAGCGGGAGTACAATGAGCAGTTCTTC
CDR3: CASISEREYNEQFF

J: TRBJ2-1
V: TRBV20-1
D: NA
size: NA
DNA: TGCAGTGCTAGAGATCCGCGGGACTTTTATGAGCAGTTCTTC
CDR3: CSARDPRDFYEQFF

J: TRBJ2-7
V: TRBV3-1
D: NA
size: NA
DNA: TGTGCCAGCAGCCATCGGACGAACGAGCAGTACTTC
CDR3: CASSHRTNEQYF

J: TRBJ2-7
V: TRBV7-9
D: NA
size: NA
DNA: TGTGCCAGCAGCCGACCTCCGGCCTACGAGCAGTACTTC
CDR3: CASSRPPAYEQYF

J: TRBJ2-1
V: TRBV20-1
D: NA
size: few
DNA: TGCAGTGCTAGAGTATTTGCCTTTTCCTACAATGAGCAGTTCTTC
CDR3: CSARVFAFSYNEQFF

J: TRBJ2-2
V: TRBV10-3
D: NA
size: NA
DNA: TGTGCCACCGAGGAGCAGCGCGCGAACACCGGGGAGCTGTTTTTT
CDR3: CATEEQRANTGELFF

J: TRBJ2-6
V: TRBV5-1
D: NA
size: many
DNA: TGCGCCAGCAGCCCCCGGGGGGCCAACGTCCTGACTTTC
CDR3: CASSPRGANVLTF

J: TRBJ2-1
V: TRBV20-1
D: TRBD2
size: NA
DNA: TGCAGTGCTGGACTAGCGGGAGGCGGATACAATGAGCAGTTCTTC
CDR3: CSAGLAGGGYNEQFF

J: TRBJ2-1
V: TRBV21-1
D: NA
size: NA
DNA: TGTGCCAGCCCCGGACTGCGGGGGGAAGTTGAGCAGTTCTTC
CDR3: CASPGLRGEVEQFF

J: TRBJ1-5
V: TRBV7-6
D: NA
size: many
DNA: TGTGCCAGCAGCTTAGGGGCGGGGGACCGCAATCAGCCCCAGCATTTT
CDR3: CASSLGAGDRNQPQHF

J: TRBJ2-2
V: TRBV7-7
D: TRBD2
size: NA
DNA: TGTGCCAGCAGCCCGAGGACTAGCGCGGACGGGGAGCTGTTTTTT
CDR3: CASSPRTSADGELFF

J: TRBJ1-5
V: TRBV20-1
D: TRBD1
size: few
DNA: TGCAGTGCTACAGACAGGGGCAATCAGCCCCAGCATTTT
CDR3: CSATDRGNQPQHF

J: TRBJ2-7
V: TRBV10-3
D: NA
size: NA
DNA: TGTGCCATCGGTGGAGGCGGGAAGTCCTACGAGCAGTACTTC
CDR3: CAIGGGGKSYEQYF

J: TRBJ2-3
V: TRBV27
D: TRBD2
size: many
DNA: TGTGCCAGCAGTTCCACTAGCGTCGCGCAGTATTTT
CDR3: CASSSTSVAQYF

J: TRBJ2-2
V: TRBV5-6
D: NA
size: NA
DNA: TGTGCCAGCAGCCCCATAGGGCCTATCACCGGGGAGCTGTTTTTT
CDR3: CASSPIGPITGELFF

J: TRBJ1-1
V: TRBV5-8
D: TRBD1
size: NA
DNA: TGTGCCAGCAGCTTGGAGGCAGGGGGCGGGTCTGAAGCTTTCTTT
CDR3: CASSLEAGGGSEAFF

J: TRBJ2-4
V: TRBV7-2
D: NA
size: many
DNA: TGTGCCAGCACTGGCGATAACATTCAGTACTTC
CDR3: CASTGDNIQYF